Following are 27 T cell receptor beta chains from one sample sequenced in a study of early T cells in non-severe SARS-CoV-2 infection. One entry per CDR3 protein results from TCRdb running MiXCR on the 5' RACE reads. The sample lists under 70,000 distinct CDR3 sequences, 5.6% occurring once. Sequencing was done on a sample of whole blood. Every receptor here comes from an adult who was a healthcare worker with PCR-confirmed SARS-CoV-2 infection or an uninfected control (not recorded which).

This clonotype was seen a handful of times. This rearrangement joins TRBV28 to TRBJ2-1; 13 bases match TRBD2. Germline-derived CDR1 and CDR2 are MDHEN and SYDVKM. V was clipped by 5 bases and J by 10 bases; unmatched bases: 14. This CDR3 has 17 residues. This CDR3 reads CASSIWELAGGPGEQFF. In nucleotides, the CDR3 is TGTGCCAGCAGTATTTGGGAACTAGCGGGAGGGCCCGGGGAGCAGTTCTTC.

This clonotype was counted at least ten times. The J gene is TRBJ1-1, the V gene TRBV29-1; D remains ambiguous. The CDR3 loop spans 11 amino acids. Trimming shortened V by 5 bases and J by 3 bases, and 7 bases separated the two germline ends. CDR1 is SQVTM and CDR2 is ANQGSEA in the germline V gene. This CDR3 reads CSVIQYTEAFF. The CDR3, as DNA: TGCAGCGTTATTCAGTACACTGAAGCTTTCTTT.

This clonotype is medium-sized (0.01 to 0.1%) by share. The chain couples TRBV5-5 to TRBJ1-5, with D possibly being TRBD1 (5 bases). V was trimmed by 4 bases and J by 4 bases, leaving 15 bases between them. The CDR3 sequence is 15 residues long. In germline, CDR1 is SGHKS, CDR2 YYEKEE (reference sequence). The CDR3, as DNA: TGTGCCAGCAGCAAAGGCACAGGACCGAATCAGCCCCAGCATTTT. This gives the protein CASSKGTGPNQPQHF.

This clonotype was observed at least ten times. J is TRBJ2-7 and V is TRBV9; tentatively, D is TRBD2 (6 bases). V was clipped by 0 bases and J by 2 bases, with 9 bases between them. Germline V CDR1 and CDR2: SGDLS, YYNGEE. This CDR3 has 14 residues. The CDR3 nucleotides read TGTGCCAGCAGCGTAGGGACGGGAGCCTACGAGCAGTACTTC. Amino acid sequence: CASSVGTGAYEQYF.

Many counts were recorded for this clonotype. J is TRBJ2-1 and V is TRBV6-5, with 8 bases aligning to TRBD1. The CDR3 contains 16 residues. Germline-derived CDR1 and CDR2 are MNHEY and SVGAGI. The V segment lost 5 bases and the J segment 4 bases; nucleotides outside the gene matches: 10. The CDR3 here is CASSPGGRGRYNEQFF. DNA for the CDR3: TGTGCCAGCAGTCCCGGCGGCAGGGGGCGATACAATGAGCAGTTCTTC.

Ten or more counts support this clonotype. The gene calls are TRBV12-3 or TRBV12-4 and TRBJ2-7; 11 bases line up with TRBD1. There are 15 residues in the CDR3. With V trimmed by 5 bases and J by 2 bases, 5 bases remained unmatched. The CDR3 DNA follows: TGTGCCAGCAGTCCCCCGGGACAGGGGGCCTACGAGCAGTACTTC. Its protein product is CASSPPGQGAYEQYF.

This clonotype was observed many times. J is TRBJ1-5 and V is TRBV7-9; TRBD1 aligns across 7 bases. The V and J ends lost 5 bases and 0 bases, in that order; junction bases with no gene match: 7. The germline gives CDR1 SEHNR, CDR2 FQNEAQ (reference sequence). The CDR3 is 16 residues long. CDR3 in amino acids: CASSSFDRVSNQPQHF. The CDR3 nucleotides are TGTGCCAGCAGCAGCTTCGACAGGGTTAGCAATCAGCCCCAGCATTTT.

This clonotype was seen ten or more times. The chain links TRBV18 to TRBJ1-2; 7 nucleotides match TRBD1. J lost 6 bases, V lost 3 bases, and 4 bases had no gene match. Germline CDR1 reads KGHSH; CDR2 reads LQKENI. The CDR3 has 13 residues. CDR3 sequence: CASSPQGGHGYTF. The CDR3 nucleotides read TGTGCCAGCTCACCTCAGGGGGGCCATGGCTACACCTTC.

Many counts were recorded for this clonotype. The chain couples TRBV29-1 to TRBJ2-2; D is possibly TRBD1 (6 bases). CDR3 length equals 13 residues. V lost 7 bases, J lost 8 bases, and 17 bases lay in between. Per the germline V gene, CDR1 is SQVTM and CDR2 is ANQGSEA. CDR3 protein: CSAHTGSGGELFF. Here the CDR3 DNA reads TGCAGCGCCCACACAGGGTCAGGAGGGGAGCTGTTTTTT.

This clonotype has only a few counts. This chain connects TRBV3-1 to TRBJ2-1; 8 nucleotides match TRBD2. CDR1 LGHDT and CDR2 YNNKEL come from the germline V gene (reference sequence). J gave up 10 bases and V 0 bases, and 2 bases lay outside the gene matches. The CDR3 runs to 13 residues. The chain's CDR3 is CASSQDRGGEQFF. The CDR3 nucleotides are TGTGCCAGCAGCCAAGATCGGGGGGGGGAGCAGTTCTTC.

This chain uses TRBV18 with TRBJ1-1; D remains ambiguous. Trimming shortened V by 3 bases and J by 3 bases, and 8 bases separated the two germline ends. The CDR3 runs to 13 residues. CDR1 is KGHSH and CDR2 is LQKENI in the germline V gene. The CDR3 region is CASSPHPDTEAFF. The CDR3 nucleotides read TGTGCCAGCTCACCCCACCCCGACACTGAAGCTTTCTTT.

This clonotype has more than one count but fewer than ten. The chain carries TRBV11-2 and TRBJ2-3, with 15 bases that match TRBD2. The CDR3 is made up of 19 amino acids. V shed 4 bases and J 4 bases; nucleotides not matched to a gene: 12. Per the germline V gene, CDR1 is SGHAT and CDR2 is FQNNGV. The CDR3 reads CASSWTWTSGGAVADTQYF. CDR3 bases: TGTGCCAGCAGCTGGACGTGGACTAGCGGGGGGGCAGTAGCAGATACGCAGTATTTT.

CDR3 nucleotide sequence: TGTGCCAGCAGCTTGTGGGGGAAATTCACTGAAGCTTTCTTT. Translating it yields CASSLWGKFTEAFF. The chain uses TRBV5-4 and TRBJ1-1; maybe TRBD1 (5 bases). The germline CDR1 and CDR2 sequences are SGHNT and YYREEE (reference sequence). The V end was cut by 1 base, the J end by 4 bases, with 11 bases between. The CDR3 runs 14 residues.

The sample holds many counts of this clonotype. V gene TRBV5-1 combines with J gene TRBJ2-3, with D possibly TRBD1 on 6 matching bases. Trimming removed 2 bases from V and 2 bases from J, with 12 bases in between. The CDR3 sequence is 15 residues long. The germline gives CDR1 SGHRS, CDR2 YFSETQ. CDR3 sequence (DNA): TGCGCCAGCAGCTTAGGACAGTTCCTCACAGATACGCAGTATTTT. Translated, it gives CASSLGQFLTDTQYF.

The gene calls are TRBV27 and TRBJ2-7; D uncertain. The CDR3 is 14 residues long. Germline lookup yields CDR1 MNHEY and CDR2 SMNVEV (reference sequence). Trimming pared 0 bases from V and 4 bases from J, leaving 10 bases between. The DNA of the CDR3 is TGTGCCAGCAGTTTATCCACAGTGTGGTACGAGCAGTACTTC. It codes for CASSLSTVWYEQYF.

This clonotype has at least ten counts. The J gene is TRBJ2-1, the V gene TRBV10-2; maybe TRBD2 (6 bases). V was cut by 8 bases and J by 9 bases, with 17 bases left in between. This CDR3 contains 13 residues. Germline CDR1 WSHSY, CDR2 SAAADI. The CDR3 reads CASGLTIGGEQFF. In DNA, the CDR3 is TGCGCCAGCGGCTTGACCATCGGGGGTGAGCAGTTCTTC.

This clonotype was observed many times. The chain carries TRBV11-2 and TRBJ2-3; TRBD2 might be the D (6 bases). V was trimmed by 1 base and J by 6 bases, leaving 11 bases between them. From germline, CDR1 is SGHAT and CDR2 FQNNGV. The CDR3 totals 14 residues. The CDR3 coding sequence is TGTGCCAGCAGCTTAGGCGGGGTACACGATACGCAGTATTTT. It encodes CASSLGGVHDTQYF.

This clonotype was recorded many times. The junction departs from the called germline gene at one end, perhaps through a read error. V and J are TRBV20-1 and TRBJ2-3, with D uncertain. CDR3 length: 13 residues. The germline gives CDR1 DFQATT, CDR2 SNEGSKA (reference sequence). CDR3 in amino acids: CSASGVATVTQYF. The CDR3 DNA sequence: TGCAGTGCTAGTGGGGTCGCTACAGTTACGCAGTATTTT.

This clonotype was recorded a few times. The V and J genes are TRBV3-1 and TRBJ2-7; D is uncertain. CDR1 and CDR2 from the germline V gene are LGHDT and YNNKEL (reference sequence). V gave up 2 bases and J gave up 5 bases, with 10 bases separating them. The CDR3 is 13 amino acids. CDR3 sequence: CASSQLRTNEQYF. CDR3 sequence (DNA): TGTGCCAGCAGCCAACTCCGGACGAACGAGCAGTACTTC.

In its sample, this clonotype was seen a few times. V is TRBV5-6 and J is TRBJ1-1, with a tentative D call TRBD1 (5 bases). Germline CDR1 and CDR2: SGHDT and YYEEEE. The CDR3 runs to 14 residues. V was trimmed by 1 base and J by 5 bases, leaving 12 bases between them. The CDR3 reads CASSLWDPSTEAFF. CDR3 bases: TGTGCCAGCAGCTTGTGGGACCCTAGTACTGAAGCTTTCTTT.

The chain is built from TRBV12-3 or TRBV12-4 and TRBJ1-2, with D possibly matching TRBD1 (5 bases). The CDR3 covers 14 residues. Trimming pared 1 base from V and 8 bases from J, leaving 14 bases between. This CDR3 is CASSLVSRAGGYTF. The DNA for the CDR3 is TGTGCCAGCAGTTTAGTCTCGCGGGCAGGGGGCTACACCTTC.

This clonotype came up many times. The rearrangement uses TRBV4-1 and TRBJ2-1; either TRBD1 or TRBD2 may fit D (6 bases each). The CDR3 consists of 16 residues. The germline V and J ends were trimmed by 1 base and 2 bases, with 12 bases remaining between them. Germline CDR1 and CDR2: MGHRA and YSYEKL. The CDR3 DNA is TGCGCCAGCAGCCAAGCCCCGGGGGCTGCCTACAATGAGCAGTTCTTC. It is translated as CASSQAPGAAYNEQFF.

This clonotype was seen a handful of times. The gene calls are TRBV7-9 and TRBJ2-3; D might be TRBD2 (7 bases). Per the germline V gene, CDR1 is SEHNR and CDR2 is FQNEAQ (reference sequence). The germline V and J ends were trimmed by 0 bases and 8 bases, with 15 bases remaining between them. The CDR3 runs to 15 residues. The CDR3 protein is CASSLAGGLQGTQYF. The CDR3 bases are TGTGCCAGCAGCTTAGCGGGGGGGCTCCAGGGTACGCAGTATTTT.

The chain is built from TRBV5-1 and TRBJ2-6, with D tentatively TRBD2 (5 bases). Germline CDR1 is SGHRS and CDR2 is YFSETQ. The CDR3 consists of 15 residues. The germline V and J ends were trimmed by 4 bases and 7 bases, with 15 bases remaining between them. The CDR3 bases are TGCGCCAGCAGCCCCGGGGTCCGGGGAGCCAACGTCCTGACTTTC. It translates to CASSPGVRGANVLTF.

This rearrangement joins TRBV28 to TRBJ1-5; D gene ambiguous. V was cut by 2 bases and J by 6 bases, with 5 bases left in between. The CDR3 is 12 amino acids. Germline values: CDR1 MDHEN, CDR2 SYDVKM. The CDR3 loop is CASSLLRQPQHF. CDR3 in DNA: TGTGCCAGCAGTTTACTTCGTCAGCCCCAGCATTTT.

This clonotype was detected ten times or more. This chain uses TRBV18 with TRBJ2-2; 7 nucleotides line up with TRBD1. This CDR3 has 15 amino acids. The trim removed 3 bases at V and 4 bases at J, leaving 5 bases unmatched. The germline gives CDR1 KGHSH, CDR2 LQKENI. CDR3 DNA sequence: TGTGCCAGCTCACCGGGGGACAGCCTCACCGGGGAGCTGTTTTTT. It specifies CASSPGDSLTGELFF. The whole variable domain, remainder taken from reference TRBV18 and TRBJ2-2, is NAGVMQNPRHLVRRRGQEARLRCSPMKGHSHVYWYRQLPEEGLKFMVYLQKENIIDESGMPKERFSAEFPKEGPSILRIQQVVRGDSAAYFCASSPGDSLTGELFFGEGSRLTVL.

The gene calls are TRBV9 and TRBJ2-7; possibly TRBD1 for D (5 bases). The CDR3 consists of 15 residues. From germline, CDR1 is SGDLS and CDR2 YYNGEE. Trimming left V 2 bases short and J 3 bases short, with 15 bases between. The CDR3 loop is CASSVREGNLYEQYF. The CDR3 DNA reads TGTGCCAGCAGCGTCAGGGAAGGTAACCTCTACGAGCAGTACTTC.